This T cell receptor beta chain was sequenced in a study of blood T cells in healthy people across ages. Germline CDR1 and CDR2: LGHNA and YNFKEQ. V was pared by 0 bases and J by 3 bases, with 3 bases of the junction left unmatched. The CDR3 sequence is 15 residues long. The table lists this clonotype with a few counts. Its target is not known. Drawn from each donor were ten milliliters of peripheral blood. The use of a sample-barcoded 5' primer and a J-beta primer mix characterized a second PCR of roughly 7 to 12 cycles. TCRdb re-called the 5' RACE reads with MiXCR, one entry per CDR3 protein. In the table there are about 640,000 distinct CDR3 sequences, approximately 59% of which are singletons. Study-level findings and limits: TCR beta diversity correlated strongly with naive T cell percentage. Compared with aged donors, long-lived donors showed fewer expanded clones, suggesting selection.

This chain connects TRBV4-2 to TRBJ2-7, with 9 bases identical to TRBD2. The sequencing sample was made of blood. The origin of this receptor is a man aged 55 to 70 in good health. CDR3 DNA sequence: TGTGCCAGCAGCCAAGACGGCGGGGGGGTCTACGAGCAGTACTTC. This gives the protein CASSQDGGGVYEQYF.